Listed here are 20 T cell receptor beta chains from one sample, sequenced in a study of Tregs in tolerant kidney transplant recipients (dated by TCRdb to about 2019). The sample's time point label, in plain terms: blood sample drawn before combined kidney and bone marrow transplant. The library was built by means of the immunoSEQ multiplex PCR assay. TCRdb retrieved this table from immuneACCESS and kept in-frame rearrangements only. Not all clones are present; in checked studies, unresolved V genes account for under half, and no reason is known for the remainder. For this sample the table gives tens of thousands of clones, of which roughly 93% were detected only once. Jointly, the top ten make up approximately 0.48% of the sample. Sequenced material: CD4+ T cells from blood, taken before the transplant. These TCRs come from a human donor who received a combined kidney and bone marrow transplant.

The chain recombines TRBV6-5 with TRBJ2-7; D is perhaps TRBD1 (6 bases). V dropped 4 bases and J dropped 2 bases, with 15 bases sitting between them. The CDR3 length is 15 residues. Germline loops: CDR1 MNHEY, CDR2 SVGAGI. The CDR3 bases are TGTGCCAGCAGTTCCACAGACAGGCGGACCTACGAGCAGTACTTC. Translation gives CASSSTDRRTYEQYF.

The V call is TRBV7-2, the J call TRBJ2-1; D remains ambiguous. Trimming removed 1 base from V and 15 bases from J, with 10 bases in between. This CDR3 is built from 11 residues. The germline CDR1 and CDR2 sequences are SGHTA and FQGNSA. Here the CDR3 DNA reads TGTGCCAGCAGCTTAGGAGGTCACCGGTTCTTC. The encoded protein is CASSLGGHRFF.

The chain is built from TRBV5-6 and TRBJ2-1, with 11 bases aligning to TRBD2. The CDR3 sequence is 17 residues long. The germline V gene has CDR1 SGHDT and CDR2 YYEEEE. The ends lost 0 bases at V and 7 bases at J; junction bases unmatched: 9. As DNA, the CDR3 is TGTGCCAGCAGCTTGGATTCTACTAGCGGGAGTAGAAATGAGCAGTTCTTC. This sequence encodes CASSLDSTSGSRNEQFF.

This rearrangement joins TRBV5-5 to TRBJ1-5, with D hard to call. The CDR3 spans 16 residues. V dropped 0 bases and J dropped 6 bases, with 16 bases sitting between them. Germline values: CDR1 SGHKS, CDR2 YYEKEE (reference sequence). The CDR3 DNA reads as TGTGCCAGCAGCTTGGTACTAGGGTGGAACAGTCAGCCCCAGCATTTT. Its translation: CASSLVLGWNSQPQHF.

The J gene is TRBJ2-5, the V gene TRBV29-1; the D gene is possibly TRBD1 (5 bases). The germline V gene has CDR1 SQVTM and CDR2 ANQGSEA. The V and J ends lost 2 bases and 2 bases respectively, with 15 bases between them. This CDR3 region has 15 residues. The CDR3 sequence: CSVEITGSRQETQYF. DNA of the CDR3: TGCAGCGTTGAAATTACAGGTAGTCGACAAGAGACCCAGTACTTC.

The chain couples TRBV4-2 to TRBJ2-3; 11 bases line up with TRBD2. V shed 4 bases and J 1 base; nucleotides not matched to a gene: 10. This CDR3 has 18 amino acids. Germline CDR1 is LGHNA and CDR2 is YNFKEQ. CDR3 region: CASSPAGGGLAGTDTQYF. For the CDR3, the DNA is TGTGCCAGCAGCCCGGCGGGGGGGGGACTAGCGGGCACAGATACGCAGTATTTT.

DNA for the CDR3: TGTGCCACCTGCGGCGGGGATGCCACAGATACGCAGTATTTT. Translating it yields CATCGGDATDTQYF. This chain connects TRBV10-3 to TRBJ2-3, with D possibly matching TRBD2 (6 bases). V shed 10 bases and J shed 2 bases, with 16 bases lying between them. Germline-derived CDR1 and CDR2 are ENHRY and SYGVKD. This CDR3 spans 14 amino acids.

The genes are TRBV11-3 and TRBJ2-1, with 7 positions matching TRBD2. Trimming took 5 bases from V and 5 from J; bases not matched to a gene: 6. The CDR3 consists of 14 residues. The germline gives CDR1 SGHNT, CDR2 YENEEA. CDR3 loop: CASSPLAEDNEQFF. The DNA for the CDR3 is TGTGCCAGCAGCCCGCTAGCGGAGGACAATGAGCAGTTCTTC. The variable domain in full, completed from reference TRBV11-3 and TRBJ2-1, reads EAGVVQSPRYKIIEKKQPVAFWCNPISGHNTLYWYLQNLGQGPELLIRYENEEAVDDSQLPKDRFSAERLKGVDSTLKIQPAELGDSAVYLCASSPLAEDNEQFFGPGTRLTVL.

CDR3 nucleotides: TGTGCCAGCAGCGCTAGGGGTATAGCGGGAGTACTCTACGAGCAGTACTTC. Translated: CASSARGIAGVLYEQYF. The rearrangement uses TRBV5-4 and TRBJ2-7, with 9 nucleotides matching TRBD2. The CDR3 loop spans 17 amino acids. Unmatched junction bases numbered 14, after V lost 4 bases and J lost 3 bases. The germline V gene has CDR1 SGHNT and CDR2 YYREEE (reference sequence).

The chain employs TRBV7-2 and TRBJ1-5; D possibly corresponds to TRBD1 (6 bases). Germline V gene data show CDR1 as SGHTA and CDR2 as FQGNSA. This CDR3 contains 15 residues. Deletions cut 6 bases from V and 2 bases from J, with 14 bases between. The CDR3 DNA sequence: TGTGCCAGCAGGCCCGTGGGGGCAGGCAATCAGCCCCAGCATTTT. Translating gives CASRPVGAGNQPQHF.

CDR3 amino acids: CASSTPHRGGYEQYF. For the CDR3, the DNA is TGTGCCAGTAGTACCCCACACAGGGGTGGTTACGAGCAGTACTTC. The chain links TRBV19 to TRBJ2-7, with 7 nucleotides matching TRBD1. Germline loops: CDR1 LNHDA, CDR2 SQIVND (reference sequence). The V segment lost 4 bases and the J segment 4 bases; nucleotides outside the gene matches: 10. CDR3 size: 15 residues.

The chain links TRBV2 to TRBJ1-2; possible D gene TRBD1, 5 bases. The CDR3 sequence is 12 residues long. Trimming cost V 5 bases and J 6 bases, with 10 bases left between them. CDR1 is SNHLY and CDR2 is FYNNEI in the germline V gene. The CDR3 is CASSMARDGYTF. CDR3 DNA: TGTGCCAGCAGTATGGCCAGGGATGGCTACACCTTC.

The V call is TRBV7-3, the J call TRBJ2-1, with TRBD2 as a possible D gene (7 bases). This CDR3 is 12 amino acids long. Germline V gene lookup returns CDR1 SGHTA and CDR2 FQGTGA. Trimming shortened V by 5 bases and J by 9 bases, and 11 bases separated the two germline ends. CDR3 loop: CASSPRGGEQFF. CDR3 DNA: TGTGCCAGCAGCCCTAGGGGGGGTGAGCAGTTCTTC. Filled out from reference TRBV7-3 and TRBJ2-1, the complete variable domain reads GAGVSQTPSNKVTEKGKYVELRCDPISGHTALYWYRQSLGQGPEFLIYFQGTGAADDSGLPNDRFFAVRPEGSVSTLKIQRTERGDSAVYLCASSPRGGEQFFGPGTRLTVL.

The CDR3 bases are TGTGCCAGCAGCCTCAGACTAGCGGGAGGGTCCCTAGGGCAGTATTTT. The encoded protein is CASSLRLAGGSLGQYF. The chain couples TRBV7-2 to TRBJ2-3; TRBD2 aligns across 14 bases. Germline V lookup: CDR1 SGHTA, CDR2 FQGNSA. Trimming removed 5 bases from V and 11 bases from J; junction bases left unmatched: 12. The CDR3 runs 16 residues. Drawing the rest from reference TRBV7-2 and TRBJ2-3, the complete variable domain is GAGVSQSPSNKVTEKGKDVELRCDPISGHTALYWYRQSLGQGLEFLIYFQGNSAPDKSGLPSDRFSAERTGGSVSTLTIQRTQQEDSAVYLCASSLRLAGGSLGQYFGPGTRLTVL.

The chain has TRBV7-3 and TRBJ2-7, with 7 bases fitting TRBD2. The V gene's germline CDR1 is SGHTA and CDR2 FQGTGA. CDR3 length: 15 amino acids. The V and J ends lost 0 bases and 4 bases, in that order; junction bases with no gene match: 6. The CDR3 DNA is TGTGCCAGCAGCTTAACCGGGCGGGAGTCTTACGAGCAGTACTTC. This codes for CASSLTGRESYEQYF.

The rearrangement uses TRBV6-1 and TRBJ2-3, with 10 bases lining up with TRBD2. Germline trimming cut 8 bases from V and 10 bases from J; bases unmatched to any gene: 6. The CDR3 extends over 12 amino acids. The germline V gene has CDR1 MNHNS and CDR2 SASEGT. CDR3 DNA: TGTGCCAGCCGACTAGCGGGTCCGGCGCAGTATTTT. Its protein product is CASRLAGPAQYF.

The chain links TRBV7-9 to TRBJ2-5; unclear D gene. This CDR3 spans 13 amino acids. V shed 2 bases and J shed 1 base, with 5 bases lying between them. Germline CDR1 is SEHNR and CDR2 is FQNEAQ (reference sequence). In DNA form, the CDR3 reads TGTGCCAGCAGCTTATCGAGCCAAGAGACCCAGTACTTC. The encoded protein is CASSLSSQETQYF.

The V call is TRBV7-2, the J call TRBJ1-3; a possible D gene is TRBD1 (5 bases). The germline V and J ends were trimmed by 0 bases and 11 bases, with 11 bases remaining between them. CDR3 length equals 13 residues. Germline V gene lookup returns CDR1 SGHTA and CDR2 FQGNSA. Here the CDR3 reads CASSLAPGGSIYF. The CDR3 coding sequence is TGTGCCAGCAGCTTAGCCCCGGGGGGTTCCATATATTTT.

This chain uses TRBV7-2 with TRBJ2-2; 9 bases match TRBD2. The germline CDR1 and CDR2 sequences are SGHTA and FQGNSA. V gave up 1 base and J gave up 9 bases; unmatched junction bases: 3. CDR3 length: 14 amino acids. In nucleotides, the CDR3 is TGTGCCAGCAGCTTAGGCCTAGCGGGGAGGGAGCTGTTTTTT. Translated: CASSLGLAGRELFF.

This sequence joins TRBV10-3 and TRBJ2-3; the match to TRBD2 covers 10 bases. V was clipped by 6 bases and J by 4 bases; unmatched bases: 10. The germline gives CDR1 ENHRY, CDR2 SYGVKD. This CDR3 region has 16 residues. As DNA, the CDR3 is TGTGCCATCAGCTCCCTAGCGGGAGAGGTTGCAGATACGCAGTATTTT. The encoded protein is CAISSLAGEVADTQYF.